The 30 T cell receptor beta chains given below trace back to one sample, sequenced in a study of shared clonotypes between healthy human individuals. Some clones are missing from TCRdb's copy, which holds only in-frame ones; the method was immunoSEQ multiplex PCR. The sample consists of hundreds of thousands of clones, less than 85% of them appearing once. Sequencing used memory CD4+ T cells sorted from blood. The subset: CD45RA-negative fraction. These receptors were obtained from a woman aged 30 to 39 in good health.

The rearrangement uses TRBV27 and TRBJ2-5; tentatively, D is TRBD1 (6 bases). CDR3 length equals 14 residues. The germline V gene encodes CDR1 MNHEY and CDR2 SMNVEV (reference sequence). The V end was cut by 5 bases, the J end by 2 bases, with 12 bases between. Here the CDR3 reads CASSKQGNQETQYF. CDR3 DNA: TGTGCCAGCAGTAAACAGGGTAATCAAGAGACCCAGTACTTC.

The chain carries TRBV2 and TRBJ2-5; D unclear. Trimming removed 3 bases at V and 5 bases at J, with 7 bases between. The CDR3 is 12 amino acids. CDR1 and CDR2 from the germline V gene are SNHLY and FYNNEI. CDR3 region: CASSDEEETQYF. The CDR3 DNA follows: TGTGCCAGCAGTGACGAAGAGGAGACCCAGTACTTC. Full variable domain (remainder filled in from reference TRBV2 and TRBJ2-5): EPEVTQTPSHQVTQMGQEVILRCVPISNHLYFYWYRQILGQKVEFLVSFYNNEISEKSEIFDDQFSVERPDGSNFTLKIRSTKLEDSAMYFCASSDEEETQYFGPGTRLLVL.

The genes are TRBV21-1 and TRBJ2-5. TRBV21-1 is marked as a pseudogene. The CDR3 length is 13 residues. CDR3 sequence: CASSPPRKETQYF. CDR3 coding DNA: TGTGCCAGTAGCCCGCCAAGGAAAGAGACCCAGTACTTC.

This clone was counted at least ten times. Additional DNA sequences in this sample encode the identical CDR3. CDR3 in amino acids: CASSLGQGASTDTQYF. CDR3 coding DNA: TGCGCCAGCAGCTTGGGACAGGGTGCTAGCACAGATACGCAGTATTTT. This chain joins TRBV5-1 and TRBJ2-3, with 7 bases lining up with TRBD1. Germline loops: CDR1 SGHRS, CDR2 YFSETQ. The CDR3 runs 16 residues. V lost 0 bases to trimming and J lost 0 bases; unmatched junction nucleotides: 4.

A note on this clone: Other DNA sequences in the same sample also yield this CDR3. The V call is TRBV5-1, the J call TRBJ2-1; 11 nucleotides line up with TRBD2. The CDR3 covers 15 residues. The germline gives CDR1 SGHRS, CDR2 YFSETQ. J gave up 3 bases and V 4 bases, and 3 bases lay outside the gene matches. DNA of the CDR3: TGCGCCAGCAGCCCCGGGACTAGCGGCTACAATGAGCAGTTCTTC. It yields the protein CASSPGTSGYNEQFF.

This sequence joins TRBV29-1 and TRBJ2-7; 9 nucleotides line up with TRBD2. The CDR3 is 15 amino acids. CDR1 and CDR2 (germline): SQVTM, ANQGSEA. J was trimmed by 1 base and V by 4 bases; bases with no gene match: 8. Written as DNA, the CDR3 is TGCAGCGTTGCGGGCGGGAGGGCACCATCCTACGAGCAGTACTTC. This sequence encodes CSVAGGRAPSYEQYF.

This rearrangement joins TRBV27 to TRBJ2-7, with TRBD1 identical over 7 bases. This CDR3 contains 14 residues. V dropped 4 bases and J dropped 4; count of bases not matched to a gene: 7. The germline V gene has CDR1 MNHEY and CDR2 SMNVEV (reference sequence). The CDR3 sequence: CASSSPGQKYEQYF. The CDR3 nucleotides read TGTGCCAGCAGTTCTCCGGGACAGAAATACGAGCAGTACTTC.

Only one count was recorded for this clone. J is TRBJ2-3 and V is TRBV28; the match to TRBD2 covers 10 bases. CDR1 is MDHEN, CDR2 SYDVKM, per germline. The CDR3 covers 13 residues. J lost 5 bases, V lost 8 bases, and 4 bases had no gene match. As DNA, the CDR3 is TGTGCCAGCCGGACTAGCGGTGGAGATACGCAGTATTTT. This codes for CASRTSGGDTQYF.

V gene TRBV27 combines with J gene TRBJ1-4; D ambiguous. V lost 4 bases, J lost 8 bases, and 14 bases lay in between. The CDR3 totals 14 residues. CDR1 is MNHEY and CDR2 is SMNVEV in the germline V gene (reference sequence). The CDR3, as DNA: TGTGCCAGCAGTTCCAGATACTTGGGGGAAAAACTGTTTTTT. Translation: CASSSRYLGEKLFF.

In DNA form, the CDR3 reads TGCGCCAGCAGTGAGCCTTACGGACAAAACTATGGCTACACCTTC. Protein sequence: CASSEPYGQNYGYTF. The V gene is TRBV10-2, the J gene TRBJ1-2, with a weak D call TRBD1 (5 bases). V shed 2 bases and J shed 2 bases, with 12 bases lying between them. In germline, CDR1 is WSHSY, CDR2 SAAADI. The CDR3 spans 15 residues.

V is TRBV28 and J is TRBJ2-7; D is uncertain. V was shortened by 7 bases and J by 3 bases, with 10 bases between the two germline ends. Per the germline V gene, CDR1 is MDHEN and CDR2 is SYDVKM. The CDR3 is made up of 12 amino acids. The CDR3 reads CASTSHNYEQYF. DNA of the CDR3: TGTGCCAGCACTTCCCACAACTACGAGCAGTACTTC.

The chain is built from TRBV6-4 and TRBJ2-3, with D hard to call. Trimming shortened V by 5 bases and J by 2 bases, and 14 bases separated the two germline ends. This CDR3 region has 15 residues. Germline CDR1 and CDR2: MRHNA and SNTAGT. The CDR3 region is CASSYEGRNTDTQYF. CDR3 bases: TGTGCCAGCAGTTACGAAGGCAGAAACACAGATACGCAGTATTTT.

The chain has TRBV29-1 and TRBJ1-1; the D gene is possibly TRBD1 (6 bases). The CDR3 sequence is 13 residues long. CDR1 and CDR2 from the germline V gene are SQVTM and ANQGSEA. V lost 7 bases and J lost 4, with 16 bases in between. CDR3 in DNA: TGCAGCGCCGCCGACAGGCAGTCCACTGAAGCTTTCTTT. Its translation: CSAADRQSTEAFF.

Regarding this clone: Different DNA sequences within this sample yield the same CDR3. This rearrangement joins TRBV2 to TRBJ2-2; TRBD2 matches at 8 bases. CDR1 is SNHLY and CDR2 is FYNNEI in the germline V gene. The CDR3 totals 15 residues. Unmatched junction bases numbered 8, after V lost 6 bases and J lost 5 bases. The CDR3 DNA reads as TGTGCCAGCAGGTTACGGGAGGGGTGGACCGGGGAGCTGTTTTTT. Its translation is CASRLREGWTGELFF.

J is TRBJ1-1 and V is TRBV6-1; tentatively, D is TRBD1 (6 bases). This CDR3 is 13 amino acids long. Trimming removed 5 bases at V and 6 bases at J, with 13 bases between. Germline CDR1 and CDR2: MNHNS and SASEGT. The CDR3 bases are TGTGCCAGCAGTCGCCAGGGGTATCCTGAAGCTTTCTTT. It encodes CASSRQGYPEAFF.

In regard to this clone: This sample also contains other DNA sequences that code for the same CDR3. Written as DNA, the CDR3 is TGTGCCAGCAGTGATACCAGGAACACTGAAGCTTTCTTT. Protein product: CASSDTRNTEAFF. The chain uses TRBV2 and TRBJ1-1; D ambiguous. V shed 3 bases and J shed 1 base, with 6 bases lying between them. The CDR3 contains 13 residues. Germline-derived CDR1 and CDR2 are SNHLY and FYNNEI.

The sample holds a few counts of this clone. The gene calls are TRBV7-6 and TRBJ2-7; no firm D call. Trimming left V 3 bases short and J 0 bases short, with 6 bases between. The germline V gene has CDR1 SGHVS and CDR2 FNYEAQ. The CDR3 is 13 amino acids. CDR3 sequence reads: CASSLADSYEQYF. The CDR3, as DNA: TGTGCCAGCAGCTTGGCCGACTCCTACGAGCAGTACTTC.

CDR3: CTSSQGFGGKTQYF. CDR3 bases: TGCACCAGCAGCCAAGGGTTTGGGGGGAAGACCCAGTACTTC. The chain has TRBV1 and TRBJ2-5; the table's D call TRBD2 went unverified against the DNA. TRBV1 is recorded as a pseudogene. There are 14 residues in the CDR3.

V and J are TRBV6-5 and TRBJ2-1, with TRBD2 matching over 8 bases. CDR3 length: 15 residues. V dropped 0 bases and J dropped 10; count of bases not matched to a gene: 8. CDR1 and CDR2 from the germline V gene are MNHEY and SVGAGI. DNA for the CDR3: TGTGCCAGCAGTTACTCTGGACTAGCTAAACGAGAGCAGTTCTTC. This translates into CASSYSGLAKREQFF.

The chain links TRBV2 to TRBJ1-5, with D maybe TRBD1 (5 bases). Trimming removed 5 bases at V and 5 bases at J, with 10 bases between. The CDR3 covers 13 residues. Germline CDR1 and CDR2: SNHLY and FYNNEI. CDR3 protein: CASSRGEDQPQHF. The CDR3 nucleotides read TGTGCCAGCAGTCGAGGGGAGGATCAGCCCCAGCATTTT.

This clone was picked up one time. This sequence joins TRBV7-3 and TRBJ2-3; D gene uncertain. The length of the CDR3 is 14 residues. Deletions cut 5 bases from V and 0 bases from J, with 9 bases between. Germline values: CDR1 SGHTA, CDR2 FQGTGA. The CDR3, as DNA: TGTGCCAGCAGCCCCCAACGTAGCACAGATACGCAGTATTTT. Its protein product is CASSPQRSTDTQYF.

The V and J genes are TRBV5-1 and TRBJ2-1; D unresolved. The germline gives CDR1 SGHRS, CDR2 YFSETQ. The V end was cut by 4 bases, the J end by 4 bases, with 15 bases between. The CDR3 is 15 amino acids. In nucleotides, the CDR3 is TGCGCCAGCAGCCTAGGAGCTTCTGCATACAATGAGCAGTTCTTC. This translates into CASSLGASAYNEQFF.

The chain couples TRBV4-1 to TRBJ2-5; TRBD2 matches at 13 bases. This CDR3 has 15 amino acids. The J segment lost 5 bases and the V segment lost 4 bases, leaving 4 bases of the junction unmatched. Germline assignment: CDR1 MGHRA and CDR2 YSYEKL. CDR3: CASSLLLAGGETQYF. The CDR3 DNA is TGCGCCAGCAGCCTCCTACTAGCGGGAGGGGAGACCCAGTACTTC.

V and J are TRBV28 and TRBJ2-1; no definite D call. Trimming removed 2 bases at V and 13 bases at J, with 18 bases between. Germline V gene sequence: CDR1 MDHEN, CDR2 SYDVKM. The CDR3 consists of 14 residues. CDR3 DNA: TGTGCCAGCAGTTTAGTGGCTAGACAAAACCATCAGTTCTTC. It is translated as CASSLVARQNHQFF.

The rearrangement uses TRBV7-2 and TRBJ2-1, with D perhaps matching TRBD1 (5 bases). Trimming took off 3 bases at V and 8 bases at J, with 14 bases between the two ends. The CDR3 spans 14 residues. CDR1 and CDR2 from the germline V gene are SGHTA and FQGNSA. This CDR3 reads CASSFPPRVHEQFF. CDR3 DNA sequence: TGTGCCAGCAGCTTCCCACCCAGGGTCCATGAGCAGTTCTTC.

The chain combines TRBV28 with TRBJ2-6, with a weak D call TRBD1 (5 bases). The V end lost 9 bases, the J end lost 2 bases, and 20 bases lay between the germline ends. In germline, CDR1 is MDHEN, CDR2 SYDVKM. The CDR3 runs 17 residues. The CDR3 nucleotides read TGTGCCAGTTTAAGGGGAACAGCGAAGCCTGGGGCCAACGTCCTGACTTTC. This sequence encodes CASLRGTAKPGANVLTF.

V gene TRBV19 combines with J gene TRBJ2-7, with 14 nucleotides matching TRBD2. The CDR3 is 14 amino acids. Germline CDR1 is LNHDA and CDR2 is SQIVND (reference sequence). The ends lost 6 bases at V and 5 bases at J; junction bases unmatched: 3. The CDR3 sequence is CASRGTSGSNEQYF. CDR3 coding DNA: TGTGCCAGTAGGGGGACTAGCGGGAGTAACGAGCAGTACTTC.

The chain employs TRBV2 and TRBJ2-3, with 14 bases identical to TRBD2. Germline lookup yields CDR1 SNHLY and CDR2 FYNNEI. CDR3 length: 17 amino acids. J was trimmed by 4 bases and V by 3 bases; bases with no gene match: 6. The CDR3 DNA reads TGTGCCAGCAGTGAGGGACTAGCGGGAGTTGCCTCAGATACGCAGTATTTT. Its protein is CASSEGLAGVASDTQYF. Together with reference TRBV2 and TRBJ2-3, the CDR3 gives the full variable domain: EPEVTQTPSHQVTQMGQEVILRCVPISNHLYFYWYRQILGQKVEFLVSFYNNEISEKSEIFDDQFSVERPDGSNFTLKIRSTKLEDSAMYFCASSEGLAGVASDTQYFGPGTRLTVL.

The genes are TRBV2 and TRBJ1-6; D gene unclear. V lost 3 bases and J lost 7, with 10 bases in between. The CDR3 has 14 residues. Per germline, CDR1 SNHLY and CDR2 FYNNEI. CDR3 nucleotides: TGTGCCAGCAGTGACTGGACGGAAAATTCACCCCTCCACTTT. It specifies CASSDWTENSPLHF.

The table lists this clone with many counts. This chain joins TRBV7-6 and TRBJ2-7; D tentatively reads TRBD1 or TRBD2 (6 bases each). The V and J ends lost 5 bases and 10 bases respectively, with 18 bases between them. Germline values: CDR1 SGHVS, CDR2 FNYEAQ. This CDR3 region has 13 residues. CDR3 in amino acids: CASSRTLGGAQYF. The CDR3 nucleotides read TGTGCCAGCAGCCGGACTCTCGGGGGCGCACAGTACTTC. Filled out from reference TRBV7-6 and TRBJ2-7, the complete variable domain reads GAGVSQSPRYKVTKRGQDVALRCDPISGHVSLYWYRQALGQGPEFLTYFNYEAQQDKSGLPNDRFSAERPEGSISTLTIQRTEQRDSAMYRCASSRTLGGAQYFGPGTRLTVT.